Listed below are T cell receptor beta chains from one sample, sequenced in a study of beta chain features in type 1 diabetes. Some clones are missing from TCRdb's copy, which holds only in-frame ones; the method was immunoSEQ multiplex PCR. The table lists about 270,000 clones, approximately 15% of them singletons. Specimen: naive CD4+ T cells from blood. Every receptor here comes from a man younger than 45 with type 1 diabetes. CDR3s include the opening cysteine and the closing phenylalanine or tryptophan. D genes are given only for firm matches. Not every row has a clone size; where given, it reads once, few, many or a size class.

>TRBV10-3|NA|TRBJ2-1|few
TGTGCCATCAGTGAATCGGGTAATGAGCAGTTCTTC
CAISESGNEQFF
>TRBV19|NA|TRBJ2-7|NA
TGTGCCAGTAGTATAAAGTACAGGTCAAGCTACGAGCAGTACTTC
CASSIKYRSSYEQYF
>TRBV28|TRBD1|TRBJ1-4|NA
TGTGCCAGTTTCGGGGGACAGGGGGGAGAAAAACTGTTTTTT
CASFGGQGGEKLFF
>TRBV29-1|TRBD1|TRBJ1-5|few
TGCAGCGTTGGGGACAGGGAACAGCCCCAGCATTTT
CSVGDREQPQHF
>TRBV18|NA|TRBJ2-3|NA
TGTGCCAGCTCACCGTCGTGGACTCTGGGTGGTACGCAGTATTTT
CASSPSWTLGGTQYF
>TRBV9|TRBD2|TRBJ2-1|few
TGTGCCAGCAACCCTAGCGGGAGCTCCTACAATGAGCAGTTCTTC
CASNPSGSSYNEQFF
>TRBV18|TRBD2|TRBJ2-1|NA
TGTGCCAGCTCACCAGGACTAGCGGACTACAATGAGCAGTTCTTC
CASSPGLADYNEQFF
>TRBV19|NA|TRBJ1-2|NA
TGTGCCAGTAGTATGGCGGGCTATGGCTACACCTTC
CASSMAGYGYTF
>TRBV25-1|TRBD1|TRBJ2-1|few
TGTGCCAGCAGTGAATTGTCAGGGGGCAAGGATGAGCAGTTCTTC
CASSELSGGKDEQFF
>TRBV30|NA|TRBJ1-2|NA
TGTGCCTGGAAGGGGCCTAACTATGGCTACACCTTC
CAWKGPNYGYTF
>TRBV7-9|NA|TRBJ2-7|few
TGTGCCAGCAGCCAGGGGTACTACGAGCAGTACTTC
CASSQGYYEQYF
>TRBV4-1|TRBD1|TRBJ2-1|NA
TGCGCCAGCAGCCATCCCCAGGGGGCGCACAATGAGCAGTTCTTC
CASSHPQGAHNEQFF
>TRBV7-3|NA|TRBJ1-1|NA
TGTGCCAGCAGCTCTAGAGGGCGGGTCACTGAAGCTTTCTTT
CASSSRGRVTEAFF
>TRBV30|TRBD2|TRBJ2-7|NA
TGTGCCTGGAGTCGCCTAGCGGGAGGAAGGGAGCAGTACTTC
CAWSRLAGGREQYF
>TRBV29-1|NA|TRBJ2-1|few
TGCAGCGTAAGGTCAGGGTTAGCATCCTACAATGAGCAGTTCTTC
CSVRSGLASYNEQFF
>TRBV4-3|TRBD2|TRBJ2-7|few
TGCGCCAGCAGCCAGGAAGGAACTAGCGGAACCTACGAGCAGTACTTC
CASSQEGTSGTYEQYF